This TCR beta chain comes out of a study of pediatric ulcerative colitis. Study-level results: A couple of rectal clonotypes were found only in ulcerative colitis patients, all of them. A couple of patients' blood samples yielded substantially fewer templates.

With regard to this clone: Its antigen is currently unknown.

Rectal tissue came from one to two pinch biopsies taken at colonoscopy. No immunosuppressive drugs were given to ulcerative colitis patients before diagnostic colonoscopy. TCRdb keeps only in-frame clones here, not all; method: immunoSEQ multiplex PCR. The data show roughly 18,000 clones, around 74% seen once. V was shortened by 4 bases and J by 5 bases, with 5 bases between the two germline ends. Germline loops: CDR1 MNHNY, CDR2 SVGAGI (reference sequence). This CDR3 contains 11 residues. The sequence derives from a boy younger than 18 with moderate ulcerative colitis. V is TRBV6-6 and J is TRBJ1-1, with D unresolved. Sample: gut tissue. The chain's CDR3 is CASSSRTEAFF. CDR3 DNA sequence: TGTGCCAGCAGTTCTAGGACTGAAGCTTTCTTT.